There are many counts of the clone carrying this TCR beta chain. The antigen is unknown. The read comes to an end 3 residues before the CDR3 does, leaving the germline J gene to fill in the end. The data are from a study of T cell clonality in common variable immunodeficiency. The study's findings and limits: Shared TCRbeta clones were fewer between CVID subjects than controls. CVID subjects had higher TCRbeta clonality than healthy controls, most marked in about a third.

Patients and controls were mostly of Caucasian heritage. TCRdb's table, derived via immunoSEQ multiplex PCR, lists solely in-frame clones and lacks some. This sample carries some 38,000 clones, none of them present only once. Germline values: CDR1 SGHRS, CDR2 YFSETQ. Unmatched junction bases numbered 6, after V lost 4 bases and J lost 4 bases. The CDR3 is 14 residues long. V and J are TRBV5-1 and TRBJ2-5, with 8 nucleotides matching TRBD1. The sequence was collected from a person between 18 and 75 years old in good health. Sequencing used peripheral blood mononuclear cells. CDR3 DNA (partial): TGCGCCAGCAGCAGAGGACAGGGTGGAGAGACC. Translated, it gives CASSRGQGGET. The entire CDR3 protein is CASSRGQGGETQYF.